These 12 T cell receptor beta chains originate from one sample sequenced in a study of somatic mutations in cytotoxic T cells in rheumatoid arthritis. TCRdb's copy holds only in-frame clones and misses some; the assay was immunoSEQ multiplex PCR. The repertoire holds some 13,000 clones, with 70% to 80% as singletons. The material sequenced was CD8+ T cells sorted from blood. These receptors came from a man aged 45-65 years in good health.

The V and J genes are TRBV15 and TRBJ2-2; D gene ambiguous. The length of the CDR3 is 14 residues. Germline-derived CDR1 and CDR2 are LNHNV and YYDKDF (reference sequence). Trimming pared 1 base from V and 6 bases from J, leaving 9 bases between. The DNA of the CDR3 is TGTGCCACCAGCAGAGTAGGGATGGCCGGGGAGCTGTTTTTT. It codes for CATSRVGMAGELFF.

The V call is TRBV7-6, the J call TRBJ2-1, with unresolved D. V was trimmed by 2 bases and J by 4 bases, leaving 12 bases between them. CDR1 is SGHVS, CDR2 FNYEAQ, per germline. The CDR3 runs to 15 residues. CDR3 amino acids: CASSLFTGPYNEQFF. DNA for the CDR3: TGTGCCAGCAGCTTATTTACCGGACCATACAATGAGCAGTTCTTC. Supplemented by reference TRBV7-6 and TRBJ2-1, the full variable domain reads GAGVSQSPRYKVTKRGQDVALRCDPISGHVSLYWYRQALGQGPEFLTYFNYEAQQDKSGLPNDRFSAERPEGSISTLTIQRTEQRDSAMYRCASSLFTGPYNEQFFGPGTRLTVL.

A few counts support this clone. The rearrangement uses TRBV7-6 and TRBJ2-7, with 11 bases identical to TRBD2. Germline V lookup: CDR1 SGHVS, CDR2 FNYEAQ. Trimming removed 5 bases from V and 3 bases from J; junction bases left unmatched: 6. CDR3 length: 15 amino acids. CDR3: CASSTQLAGDYEQYF. DNA of the CDR3: TGTGCCAGCAGCACTCAACTAGCGGGAGACTACGAGCAGTACTTC.

The chain links TRBV29-1 to TRBJ2-1; D is possibly TRBD1 (6 bases). In germline, CDR1 is SQVTM, CDR2 ANQGSEA. V was trimmed by 3 bases and J by 0 bases, leaving 9 bases between them. CDR3 length: 14 amino acids. CDR3 nucleotides: TGCAGCGTTGACGTGGACAGCTCCTACAATGAGCAGTTCTTC. Translation: CSVDVDSSYNEQFF.

This chain links TRBV7-6 with TRBJ2-5; D call uncertain. Germline lookup yields CDR1 SGHVS and CDR2 FNYEAQ. Trimming pared 5 bases from V and 5 bases from J, leaving 18 bases between. This CDR3 has 15 residues. The CDR3 sequence: CASSLTVPPRETQYF. Here the CDR3 DNA reads TGTGCCAGCAGCCTTACGGTCCCCCCTCGGGAGACCCAGTACTTC.

The J gene is TRBJ1-2, the V gene TRBV10-2; a possible D gene is TRBD1 (5 bases). Between the trimmed V and J ends, which lost 6 bases and 4 bases, there was a span of 15 bases. CDR3 length: 14 amino acids. Germline loops: CDR1 WSHSY, CDR2 SAAADI. The CDR3 bases are TGCGCCAGCAGGGAAGAGGGGTTTGGCTATGGCTACACCTTC. The encoded protein is CASREEGFGYGYTF.

The V gene is TRBV5-1, the J gene TRBJ2-1; 11 bases align to TRBD2. CDR3 size: 19 residues. Germline V lookup: CDR1 SGHRS, CDR2 YFSETQ. Trimming cost V 3 bases and J 0 bases; bases outside gene matches: 11. The CDR3 loop is CASSSSGLAVASSYNEQFF. CDR3 nucleotides: TGCGCCAGCAGCTCCTCGGGACTAGCGGTCGCTAGCTCCTACAATGAGCAGTTCTTC.

The chain is built from TRBV27 and TRBJ2-7; 8 bases match TRBD2. Per germline, CDR1 MNHEY and CDR2 SMNVEV (reference sequence). Trimming at V came to 4 bases and at J to 3 bases, leaving 8 bases not matched to a gene. The CDR3 totals 15 residues. CDR3 loop: CASSYSGGPIYEQYV. The CDR3 DNA is TGTGCCAGCAGTTACTCGGGGGGGCCTATCTACGAGCAGTACGTC.

This clone was detected a few times. This chain joins TRBV7-9 and TRBJ2-5; possibly TRBD1 for D (5 bases). This CDR3 contains 15 residues. Germline V gene lookup returns CDR1 SEHNR and CDR2 FQNEAQ (reference sequence). The V end was cut by 1 base, the J end by 0 bases, with 9 bases between. CDR3 sequence reads: CASSLVGPYQETQYF. The CDR3 DNA reads TGTGCCAGCAGCTTAGTGGGGCCGTACCAAGAGACCCAGTACTTC.

This chain uses TRBV28 with TRBJ2-3, with D tentatively TRBD1 or TRBD2 (6 bases each). This CDR3 spans 15 amino acids. Germline CDR1 and CDR2: MDHEN and SYDVKM. V was shortened by 5 bases and J by 2 bases, with 14 bases between the two germline ends. The CDR3 coding sequence is TGTGCCAGCAGTCCGGGGGCCCTGCTCACAGATACGCAGTATTTT. Protein sequence: CASSPGALLTDTQYF.

The genes are TRBV6-5 and TRBJ2-1, with TRBD2 matching over 11 bases. V lost 7 bases and J lost 5; bases outside the gene matches: 7. Germline V CDR1 and CDR2: MNHEY, SVGAGI. This CDR3 has 15 residues. The CDR3 loop reads CASTVSGGANNEQFF. CDR3 bases: TGTGCCAGCACCGTTAGCGGGGGGGCAAACAATGAGCAGTTCTTC.

A remark on this clone: Other DNA sequences in this sample translate to the same CDR3. The chain links TRBV29-1 to TRBJ2-7; D uncertain. V was trimmed by 1 base and J by 4 bases, leaving 8 bases between them. This CDR3 has 12 residues. CDR1 and CDR2 from the germline V gene are SQVTM and ANQGSEA. For the CDR3, the DNA is TGCAGCGTTGAAGGGGGTCGATACGAGCAGTACTTC. Protein product: CSVEGGRYEQYF.